The next 18 T cell receptor beta chains were all read from a single sample in a study of shared clonotypes between healthy human individuals. Profiling relied on immunoSEQ multiplex PCR, and the TCRdb table lists in-frame clones only, not all of them. The top ten clones hold 0.55% to 0.7% of a sample with over a million clones, around 78% of them seen once. Sequenced: memory CD4+ T cells from PBMCs. Sample subset: CD45RA-negative fraction. The source is a man aged 18-30 years in good health. Some clones in this sample may be carry-over from other donors' samples.

This clone was found many times. This chain connects TRBV5-5 to TRBJ1-4, with D unresolved. CDR1 and CDR2 (germline): SGHKS, YYEKEE (reference sequence). This CDR3 has 14 amino acids. Trimming shortened V by 0 bases and J by 5 bases, and 8 bases separated the two germline ends. CDR3 loop: CASSLGFGNEKLFF. CDR3 DNA sequence: TGTGCCAGCAGCTTGGGTTTCGGGAATGAAAAACTGTTTTTT.

This clone was seen a few times. The J gene is TRBJ2-3, the V gene TRBV28; D might be TRBD1 (6 bases). Germline loops: CDR1 MDHEN, CDR2 SYDVKM. The CDR3 is 20 amino acids. V dropped 3 bases and J dropped 1 base, with 26 bases sitting between them. The CDR3 sequence is CASSFDVTGTKRVGTDTQYF. In DNA form, the CDR3 reads TGTGCCAGCAGTTTCGACGTAACGGGGACAAAACGGGTGGGCACAGATACGCAGTATTTT.

The rearrangement links TRBV6-6 to TRBJ1-3; D gene ambiguous. The CDR3 loop spans 14 amino acids. Germline V gene sequence: CDR1 MNHNY, CDR2 SVGAGI (reference sequence). With 4 bases removed from V and 4 bases from J, the gap between germline ends came to 11 bases. The chain's CDR3 is CASSLAASGNTIYF. In DNA, the CDR3 is TGTGCCAGCAGTTTGGCTGCCTCGGGAAACACCATATATTTT.

The gene calls are TRBV4-1 and TRBJ2-2; D possibly matches TRBD1 or TRBD2 (5 bases each). V was cut by 7 bases and J by 6 bases, with 21 bases left in between. Germline CDR1 reads MGHRA; CDR2 reads YSYEKL. CDR3 length equals 16 residues. The CDR3 here is CASTSNGAANPGELFF. CDR3 in DNA: TGCGCCAGCACATCGAACGGGGCGGCAAACCCCGGGGAGCTGTTTTTT.

J is TRBJ2-3 and V is TRBV28; unclear D gene. CDR1 and CDR2 (germline): MDHEN, SYDVKM. The V and J ends lost 6 bases and 0 bases respectively, with 10 bases between them. The CDR3 runs to 14 residues. CDR3 nucleotides: TGTGCCAGCAGACCACCGGGTAGCACAGATACGCAGTATTTT. Translated: CASRPPGSTDTQYF.

The chain has TRBV10-3 and TRBJ1-4, with TRBD1 matching over 10 bases. V lost 10 bases to trimming and J lost 11 bases; unmatched junction nucleotides: 13. This CDR3 is built from 14 residues. Germline assignment: CDR1 ENHRY and CDR2 SYGVKD. CDR3 sequence reads: CATAIGTGDVKLFF. The CDR3, as DNA: TGTGCCACGGCGATCGGGACAGGGGATGTGAAACTGTTTTTT.

In the case of this clone: One end of the junction fails to match germline, which may point to a read error. The V gene is TRBV7-2, the J gene TRBJ1-4; D call uncertain. CDR1 and CDR2 from the germline V gene are SGHTA and FQGNSA. The CDR3 is 14 residues long. The CDR3 reads CASSLVTGEGYLVF. CDR3 DNA: TGTGCCAGCAGCTTAGTTACCGGAGAAGGGTACCTTGTCTTT.

V usage is TRBV30 and J usage is TRBJ1-4, with D possibly being TRBD1 (6 bases). CDR1 GTSNPN and CDR2 SVGIG come from the germline V gene (reference sequence). The CDR3 extends over 12 amino acids. The ends were cut back, 4 bases at V and 4 bases at J, with 7 bases in the middle. The CDR3 coding sequence is TGTGCCTGGACGGACAGTAATGAAAAACTGTTTTTT. It yields the protein CAWTDSNEKLFF.

V and J are TRBV18 and TRBJ2-3, with D possibly being TRBD2 (6 bases). The germline CDR1 and CDR2 sequences are KGHSH and LQKENI. V lost 4 bases and J lost 0, with 11 bases in between. The CDR3 totals 15 residues. CDR3 bases: TGTGCCAGCTCACGGGGGACTCCAAGCACAGATACGCAGTATTTT. Its translation is CASSRGTPSTDTQYF.

This rearrangement joins TRBV19 to TRBJ1-5; D not certain. Trimming removed 2 bases at V and 1 base at J, with 9 bases between. Germline V gives CDR1 LNHDA, CDR2 SQIVND (reference sequence). The CDR3 sequence is 15 residues long. The CDR3 DNA follows: TGTGCCAGTAGTATAATGGCCGGGAGCAATCAGCCCCAGCATTTT. Translated: CASSIMAGSNQPQHF.

The rearrangement joins TRBV6-1 to TRBJ2-1, with D uncertain. CDR1 and CDR2 (germline): MNHNS, SASEGT. V lost 6 bases and J lost 10, with 13 bases in between. The CDR3 has 12 residues. CDR3 in amino acids: CASSGLGNEQFF. The CDR3 DNA reads as TGTGCCAGCAGCGGGCTCGGAAACGAGCAGTTCTTC.

The J gene is TRBJ1-1, the V gene TRBV4-3; D is unresolved. There are 15 residues in the CDR3. V was pared by 0 bases and J by 7 bases, with 15 bases between. Looked up from germline, CDR1 is LGHNA and CDR2 is YSLEER. The CDR3 spells CASSQEVLTPGEAFF. CDR3 nucleotide sequence: TGCGCCAGCAGCCAAGAAGTGCTTACCCCGGGTGAAGCTTTCTTT.

The V call is TRBV4-2, the J call TRBJ2-1; 10 bases are a match to TRBD2. The V segment lost 8 bases and the J segment 12 bases; nucleotides outside the gene matches: 19. The CDR3 contains 16 residues. Germline CDR1 LGHNA, CDR2 YNFKEQ. This CDR3 is CASAKGGPSGRLGQFF. The CDR3 DNA follows: TGTGCCAGCGCAAAGGGGGGGCCTAGCGGGAGATTAGGGCAGTTCTTC.

This clone occurred a few times. The rearrangement joins TRBV5-1 to TRBJ2-1; 13 nucleotides line up with TRBD2. Germline values: CDR1 SGHRS, CDR2 YFSETQ. V trimming: 3 bases; J trimming: 5 bases; junction bases outside the gene matches: 5. The CDR3 spans 16 residues. The DNA of the CDR3 is TGCGCCAGCAGCTGGGGAGGGACTAGCGGGAACAATGAGCAGTTCTTC. It codes for CASSWGGTSGNNEQFF.

A few counts support this clone. J is TRBJ2-7 and V is TRBV27, with a possible D match to TRBD1 (5 bases). Trimming cost V 4 bases and J 2 bases, with 9 bases left between them. Germline CDR1 is MNHEY and CDR2 is SMNVEV (reference sequence). The CDR3 consists of 13 residues. CDR3 region: CASSWGGPYEQYF. The CDR3 DNA reads as TGTGCCAGCAGTTGGGGCGGTCCCTACGAGCAGTACTTC.

The chain recombines TRBV4-2 with TRBJ2-7, with D possibly being TRBD2 (6 bases). This CDR3 is 17 amino acids long. From germline, CDR1 is LGHNA and CDR2 YNFKEQ. V lost 2 bases and J 0 bases, leaving 17 bases between the germline ends. The CDR3 sequence: CASSQRRGEASSYEQYF. DNA of the CDR3: TGTGCCAGCAGCCAACGGAGGGGTGAAGCAAGCTCCTACGAGCAGTACTTC.

This sequence joins TRBV11-3 and TRBJ2-1; 11 nucleotides line up with TRBD2. The ends lost 1 base at V and 5 bases at J; junction bases unmatched: 4. Germline lookup yields CDR1 SGHNT and CDR2 YENEEA. CDR3 length: 16 residues. DNA for the CDR3: TGTGCCAGCAGCTTAGGGCTAGCGGGAGGCAACAATGAGCAGTTCTTC. The encoded protein is CASSLGLAGGNNEQFF.

The chain has TRBV30 and TRBJ1-2; D is undetermined. The CDR3 consists of 11 residues. V was cut by 0 bases and J by 10 bases, with 9 bases left in between. Per the germline V gene, CDR1 is GTSNPN and CDR2 is SVGIG (reference sequence). DNA of the CDR3: TGTGCCTGGAGTGTAGCGCTGACCTACACCTTC. This encodes CAWSVALTYTF.